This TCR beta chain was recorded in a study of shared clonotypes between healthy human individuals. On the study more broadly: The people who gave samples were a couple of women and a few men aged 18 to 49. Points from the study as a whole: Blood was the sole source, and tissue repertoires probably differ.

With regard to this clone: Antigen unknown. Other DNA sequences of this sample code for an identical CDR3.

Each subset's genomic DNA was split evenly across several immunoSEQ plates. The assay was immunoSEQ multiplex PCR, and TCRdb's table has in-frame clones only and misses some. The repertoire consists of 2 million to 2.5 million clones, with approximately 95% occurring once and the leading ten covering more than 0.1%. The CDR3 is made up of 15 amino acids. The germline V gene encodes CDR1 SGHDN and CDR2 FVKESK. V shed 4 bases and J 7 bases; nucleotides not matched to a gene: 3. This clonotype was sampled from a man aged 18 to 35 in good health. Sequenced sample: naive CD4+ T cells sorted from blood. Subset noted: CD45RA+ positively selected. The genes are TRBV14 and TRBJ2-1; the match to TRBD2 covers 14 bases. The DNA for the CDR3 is TGTGCCAGCAGCCCCGGACTAGCGGGAGGAAATGAGCAGTTCTTC. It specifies CASSPGLAGGNEQFF.